The 8 T cell receptor beta chains presented below share a single source sample, sequenced in a study of neurological immune-mediated disorders. Stated time point: longitudinal time-point 2. TCRdb analysed the 5' RACE reads with MiXCR anew, one entry per CDR3 protein. The table lists 65,000 to 85,000 distinct CDR3 sequences, approximately 6% of them singletons. The specimen was PBMCs. The receptor set was obtained from a woman in her sixties with multiple sclerosis.

The chain combines TRBV11-2 with TRBJ2-7; 8 bases map to TRBD1. Germline CDR1 is SGHAT and CDR2 is FQNNGV. Trimming at V came to 5 bases and at J to 4 bases, leaving 10 bases not matched to a gene. This CDR3 is built from 15 residues. The CDR3, as DNA: TGTGCCAGCAGCACACTGCGGGACAGGCGGTACGAGCAGTACTTC. Residues: CASSTLRDRRYEQYF.

This clonotype has ten or more counts. A much larger clone lies one base from this, so it may be a read error. The V call is TRBV11-1, the J call TRBJ2-1, with 10 bases aligning to TRBD1. The ends lost 1 base at V and 8 bases at J; junction bases unmatched: 5. In germline, CDR1 is SGHAT, CDR2 FQDESV (reference sequence). The length of the CDR3 is 15 residues. The CDR3 DNA reads TGTGCCAGCAGCTTAGAGGGGACAGGGGCGTATGAGCAGTTCTTC. This codes for CASSLEGTGAYEQFF.

This clonotype came up many times. The gene calls are TRBV12-3 or TRBV12-4 and TRBJ2-2; D call uncertain. V was pared by 0 bases and J by 5 bases, with 7 bases between. This CDR3 region has 14 residues. For the CDR3, the DNA is TGTGCCAGCAGTTTAGCGCTAGGGACCGGGGAGCTGTTTTTT. Protein product: CASSLALGTGELFF.

To note about this clonotype: A single base separates this from a much larger clone, so it may be a read error. The rearrangement joins TRBV7-7 to TRBJ2-1; D is uncertain. Per the germline V gene, CDR1 is SSHAT and CDR2 is FNYEAQ (reference sequence). This CDR3 region has 14 residues. CDR3 sequence (DNA): TGTGCTAGCAGCTTAGTGGAAAGTTACAATGAGCAGTTCTTC. Its protein is CASSLVESYNEQFF.

The table lists this clonotype with many counts. CDR3 in DNA: TGTGCCAGCAGTCCCCGACTAGCGGGGCTCACCGGGGAGCTGTTTTTT. This codes for CASSPRLAGLTGELFF. This chain joins TRBV28 and TRBJ2-2, with TRBD2 matching over 11 bases. The germline V gene has CDR1 MDHEN and CDR2 SYDVKM. V was pared by 5 bases and J by 4 bases, with 6 bases of the junction left unmatched. The CDR3 runs 16 residues.

At least ten counts were recorded for this clonotype. The chain joins TRBV6-5 to TRBJ2-2; 7 bases map to TRBD1. V dropped 6 bases and J dropped 5; count of bases not matched to a gene: 9. CDR3 length equals 15 residues. Looked up from germline, CDR1 is MNHEY and CDR2 is SVGAGI. The CDR3 region is CASRRGPEATGELFF. The CDR3 bases are TGTGCCAGCAGGAGGGGGCCCGAGGCAACCGGGGAGCTGTTTTTT.

This clonotype was counted many times. The chain has TRBV6-5 and TRBJ2-2; perhaps TRBD1 as D (6 bases). The ends were cut back, 0 bases at V and 5 bases at J, with 13 bases in the middle. Germline V gene data show CDR1 as MNHEY and CDR2 as SVGAGI. The length of the CDR3 is 16 residues. The CDR3 region is CASSYSGAGETGELFF. CDR3 nucleotide sequence: TGTGCCAGCAGTTACTCCGGGGCAGGGGAAACCGGGGAGCTGTTTTTT.

This clonotype was recorded many times. V usage is TRBV18 and J usage is TRBJ1-5; TRBD1 matches at 11 bases. The length of the CDR3 is 16 residues. Germline V CDR1 and CDR2: KGHSH, LQKENI. The J segment lost 3 bases and the V segment lost 0 bases, leaving 1 base of the junction unmatched. In nucleotides, the CDR3 is TGTGCCAGCTCACCACCGGGACAGGGGGTCAATCAGCCCCAGCATTTT. Protein product: CASSPPGQGVNQPQHF.